This TCR beta chain was recovered during a study of blood T cell repertoires in COVID-19. Study overall: T cells, B-cell-depleted T cells, or PBMCs provided the cDNA or gDNA that served as material.

Original analysis: How many nucleated cells were present was estimated from reference gene primer amplification. TCRdb's table, derived via immunoSEQ multiplex PCR, lists solely in-frame clones and lacks some. The V and J calls and clone size come from that table; D and trimming were worked out from the DNA. The sample lists about 200,000 clones; approximately 86% were seen once. From germline, CDR1 is MNHEY and CDR2 SMNVEV (reference sequence). The V gene end was trimmed by 5 bases and the J gene end by 8 bases; junction bases not matched to a gene: 7. This CDR3 comprises 14 residues. The chain carries TRBV27 and TRBJ1-4; TRBD1 aligns across 8 bases. Sequenced: PBMCs or T cells enriched from blood (not recorded which). This receptor was identified in a woman in her 30s who had been exposed to COVID-19. CDR3 sequence reads: CASSKGQGREKLFF. The CDR3 DNA is TGTGCCAGCAGTAAAGGACAGGGCCGGGAAAAACTGTTTTTT.